This T cell receptor (beta chain) was sequenced in a study of T cell responses to AZD1222 COVID-19 vaccine. This clone has just a few counts. Produced via immunoSEQ multiplex PCR; TCRdb's table is partial and in-frame only. The sample holds 150,000 to 190,000 clones; around nine tenths are singletons and the top ten take 1.5% to 2%. CDR3 length equals 15 residues. The V segment lost 3 bases and the J segment 5 bases; nucleotides outside the gene matches: 11. CDR1 and CDR2 (germline): SGHRS, YFSETQ. Material: peripheral blood, obtained on day 0 of AZD1222 vaccination. The chain has TRBV5-1 and TRBJ2-7, with 7 bases that match TRBD2. This clonotype was obtained from an adult in good health. CDR3 sequence (DNA): TGCGCCAGCAGCTCTGAGGGAGGGCCAAGAAACGAGCAGTACTTC. The encoded protein is CASSSEGGPRNEQYF.